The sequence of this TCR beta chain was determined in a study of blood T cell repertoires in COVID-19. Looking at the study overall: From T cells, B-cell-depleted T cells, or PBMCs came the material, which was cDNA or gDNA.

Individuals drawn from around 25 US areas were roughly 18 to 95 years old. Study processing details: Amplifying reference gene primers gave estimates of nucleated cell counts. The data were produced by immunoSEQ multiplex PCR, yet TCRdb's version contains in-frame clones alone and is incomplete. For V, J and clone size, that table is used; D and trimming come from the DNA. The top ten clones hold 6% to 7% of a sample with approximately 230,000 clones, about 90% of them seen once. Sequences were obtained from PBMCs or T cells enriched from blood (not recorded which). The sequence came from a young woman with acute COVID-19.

Here the CDR3 DNA reads TGTGCCAGTAGTATCGGGACAGGGGGCAATCAGCCCCAGCATTTT. It yields the protein CASSIGTGGNQPQHF. The J gene is TRBJ1-5, the V gene TRBV19; 10 bases fit TRBD1. The V gene end was trimmed by 3 bases and the J gene end by 2 bases; junction bases not matched to a gene: 1. This CDR3 region has 15 residues. CDR1 is LNHDA and CDR2 is SQIVND in the germline V gene (reference sequence).